This T cell receptor beta chain was sequenced during a study of Ad26.COV2.S vaccination and SARS-CoV-2 variants. Study-wide results and limits: Those who received vaccine or placebo ended up with similar non-spike TCR breadth.

CDR1 SEHNR and CDR2 FQNEAQ come from the germline V gene (reference sequence). V trimming: 4 bases; J trimming: 7 bases; junction bases outside the gene matches: 14. The CDR3 is made up of 16 amino acids. Notes on this clone: Its target is not known.

Treatment reported: some 19 received Ad26.COV2.S at low or high dose, single or two shots; a few received placebo; per-sample allocation not given. Sampling occurred on day 63 after the first vaccine or placebo injection. The table came from immunoSEQ multiplex PCR; TCRdb's copy has only in-frame clones and leaves some out. The sample lists some 420,000 clones, 70% to 90% occurring once. The rearrangement joins TRBV7-9 to TRBJ2-7; 9 nucleotides line up with TRBD1. This receptor was identified in a person between 18 and 60 years old who received the Ad26.COV2.S COVID-19 vaccine or a placebo. The source material was peripheral blood, sampled in a trial of Ad26.COV2.S vaccine versus placebo. CDR3 nucleotides: TGTGCCAGCAGCTCCCCCGGGCGCGACAGGGGGGGAGAGCAGTACTTC. It translates to CASSSPGRDRGGEQYF.